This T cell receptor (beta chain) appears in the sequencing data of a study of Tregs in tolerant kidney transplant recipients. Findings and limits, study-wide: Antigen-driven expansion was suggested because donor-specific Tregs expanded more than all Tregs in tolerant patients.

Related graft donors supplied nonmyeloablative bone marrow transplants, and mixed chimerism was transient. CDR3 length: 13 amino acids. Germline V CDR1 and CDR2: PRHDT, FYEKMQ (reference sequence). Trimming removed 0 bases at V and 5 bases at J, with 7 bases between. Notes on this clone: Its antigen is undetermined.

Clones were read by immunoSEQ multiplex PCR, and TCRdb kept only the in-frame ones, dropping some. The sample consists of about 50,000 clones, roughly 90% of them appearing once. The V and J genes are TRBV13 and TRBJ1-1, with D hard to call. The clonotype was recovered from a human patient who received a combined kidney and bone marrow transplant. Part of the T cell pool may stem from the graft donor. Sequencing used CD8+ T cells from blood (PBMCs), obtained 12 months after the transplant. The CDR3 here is CASSLGRWTEAFF. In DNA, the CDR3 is TGTGCCAGCAGCTTAGGGCGATGGACTGAAGCTTTCTTT. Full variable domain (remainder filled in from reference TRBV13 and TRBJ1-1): AAGVIQSPRHLIKEKRETATLKCYPIPRHDTVYWYQQGPGQDPQFLISFYEKMQSDKGSIPDRFSAQQFSDYHSELNMSSLELGDSALYFCASSLGRWTEAFFGQGTRLTVV.